This passage covers 17 T cell receptor beta chains from one sample sequenced in a study of spatial heterogeneity in lung cancer. Overall study findings and caveats: Tracking of tumor mutation counts was seen in expanded intratumoral alpha and beta TCR counts.

The antigens these receptors bind are not known. TCRdb called the 5' RACE reads again in MiXCR, with one record for every CDR3 protein. The table includes some 11,000 distinct CDR3 sequences, 6.5% to 8.5% detected once. This sample's time point: sample taken at primary tumor resection. Sequenced material: lung tumor tissue, taken at surgery. All receptors come from a female donor with early-stage non-small cell lung cancer.

The table lists this clonotype with many counts. This beta chain represents an off-target read in a library built for alpha chains; its size is of limited meaning. The CDR3, as DNA: TGCGCCAGCAGCCAAGGGGACCTACAGAGCAATCAGCCCCAGCATTTT. Its translation: CASSQGDLQSNQPQHF. The genes are TRBV4-1 and TRBJ1-5, with D tentatively TRBD1 (5 bases). The CDR3 length is 16 residues. Trimming removed 1 base from V and 1 base from J, with 11 bases in between. Germline CDR1 and CDR2: MGHRA and YSYEKL.

This clonotype came up many times. In a library made to pick up alpha chains, this beta chain is a stray read with a size that means little. The chain links TRBV7-2 to TRBJ2-5; D possibly corresponds to TRBD1 (5 bases). V was clipped by 5 bases and J by 1 base, with 14 bases between them. The length of the CDR3 is 15 residues. Germline V CDR1 and CDR2: SGHTA, FQGNSA. The CDR3 sequence is CASSQGASLQETQYF. The CDR3 DNA reads as TGTGCCAGCAGCCAAGGGGCCTCACTCCAAGAGACCCAGTACTTC. The full variable domain, with the rest looked up from reference TRBV7-2 and TRBJ2-5, is GAGVSQSPSNKVTEKGKDVELRCDPISGHTALYWYRQSLGQGLEFLIYFQGNSAPDKSGLPSDRFSAERTGGSVSTLTIQRTQQEDSAVYLCASSQGASLQETQYFGPGTRLLVL.

This clonotype was recorded many times. In a library made to pick up alpha chains, this beta chain is a stray read with a size that means little. This chain links TRBV9 with TRBJ1-3; weak D call: TRBD1 (6 bases). CDR1 and CDR2 (germline): SGDLS, YYNGEE. Deletions cut 3 bases from V and 4 bases from J, with 11 bases between. The CDR3 runs 14 residues. The CDR3: CASSERGAGNTIYF. The CDR3 nucleotides are TGTGCCAGCAGCGAAAGGGGGGCCGGAAACACCATATATTTT. The full variable domain, in which reference TRBV9 and TRBJ1-3 provide the parts outside the CDR3, is DSGVTQTPKHLITATGQRVTLRCSPRSGDLSVYWYQQSLDQGLQFLIQYYNGEERAKGNILERFSAQQFPDLHSELNLSSLELGDSALYFCASSERGAGNTIYFGEGSWLTVV.

This clonotype was observed at least ten times. For a library built for alpha chains, this beta chain is a stray read; little rests on its size. This rearrangement joins TRBV7-3 to TRBJ2-3, with 11 positions matching TRBD1. V was clipped by 2 bases and J by 4 bases; unmatched bases: 5. The CDR3 runs 16 residues. CDR1 is SGHTA, CDR2 FQGTGA, per germline. The CDR3 region is CASSLWGTGGADTQYF. CDR3 nucleotide sequence: TGTGCCAGCAGCTTATGGGGGACAGGGGGAGCAGATACGCAGTATTTT.

This clonotype showed up many times. This beta chain represents an off-target read in a library built for alpha chains; its size is of limited meaning. V is TRBV12-3 or TRBV12-4 and J is TRBJ2-5, with D tentatively TRBD1 (6 bases). V was shortened by 8 bases and J by 5 bases, with 15 bases between the two germline ends. CDR3 size: 13 residues. The CDR3 DNA reads as TGTGCCAGCGGGCCGCAGGGGTTCGAGACCCAGTACTTC. Its protein product is CASGPQGFETQYF.

Relative to its sample, this clonotype is medium-sized. Since the library was made to target alpha chains, this beta chain is a stray read and its abundance is not meaningful. The chain recombines TRBV5-1 with TRBJ2-5, with unresolved D. Trimming removed 4 bases at V and 1 base at J, with 2 bases between. Germline assignment: CDR1 SGHRS and CDR2 YFSETQ. This CDR3 is built from 11 residues. The CDR3 nucleotides are TGCGCCAGCAGCATCCAAGAGACCCAGTACTTC. This gives the protein CASSIQETQYF.

This clonotype occurred many times. This beta chain lies outside the target of a library built for alpha chains; its clone size means little. The chain couples TRBV5-1 to TRBJ2-7, with 7 bases matching TRBD1. The trim removed 0 bases at V and 6 bases at J, leaving 6 bases unmatched. This CDR3 has 14 amino acids. The germline CDR1 and CDR2 sequences are SGHRS and YFSETQ. The CDR3 nucleotides read TGCGCCAGCAGCTTGGGACAGGGTACGGGCGAGCAGTACTTC. Residues: CASSLGQGTGEQYF. Complete variable domain (other parts from reference TRBV5-1 and TRBJ2-7): KAGVTQTPRYLIKTRGQQVTLSCSPISGHRSVSWYQQTPGQGLQFLFEYFSETQRNKGNFPGRFSGRQFSNSRSEMNVSTLELGDSALYLCASSLGQGTGEQYFGPGTRLTVT.

Concerning this clonotype: The library was built for alpha chains, so this beta chain is an off-target read and its size means little. This rearrangement joins TRBV20-1 to TRBJ2-7; TRBD1 might be the D (5 bases). V gave up 3 bases and J gave up 0 bases, with 9 bases separating them. The CDR3 runs 13 residues. Germline V lookup: CDR1 DFQATT, CDR2 SNEGSKA (reference sequence). CDR3 loop: CSASLDSSYEQYF. CDR3 coding DNA: TGCAGTGCTAGCCTCGACAGCTCCTACGAGCAGTACTTC.

By sample fraction, this clonotype is medium-sized (0.01 to 0.1%). This beta chain slipped into a library made for alpha chains as a stray read, so its size is not meaningful. The chain recombines TRBV5-1 with TRBJ2-7, with no clear D. From germline, CDR1 is SGHRS and CDR2 YFSETQ. There are 12 residues in the CDR3. The ends were cut back, 7 bases at V and 0 bases at J, with 8 bases in the middle. CDR3 residues: CASGISSYEQYF. CDR3 DNA sequence: TGCGCCAGCGGGATAAGCTCCTACGAGCAGTACTTC.

A note on this clonotype: Little can be read into the size of this beta chain, an off-target read in a library designed for alpha chains. The rearrangement joins TRBV20-1 to TRBJ1-1, with D maybe TRBD1 (5 bases). With 0 bases removed from V and 1 base from J, the gap between germline ends came to 9 bases. Germline V gives CDR1 DFQATT, CDR2 SNEGSKA (reference sequence). The CDR3 covers 14 residues. In nucleotides, the CDR3 is TGCAGTGCTAGAGACAGGGTCCCGAACACTGAAGCTTTCTTT. Amino acid sequence: CSARDRVPNTEAFF.

On this clonotype itself: A library prepared for alpha chains yielded this beta chain as an off-target read; its size is of little meaning. The genes are TRBV6-5 and TRBJ2-5, with no clear D. The V and J ends lost 4 bases and 3 bases respectively, with 12 bases between them. CDR1 and CDR2 from the germline V gene are MNHEY and SVGAGI. CDR3 length: 14 residues. The CDR3 region has the DNA TGTGCCAGCAGTTCCCCTAGGGCAGAAGAGACCCAGTACTTC. It encodes CASSSPRAEETQYF.

Judged by abundance, this clonotype is medium-sized. Because this beta chain is a stray read in a library intended to capture alpha chains, its abundance should not be given much weight. CDR3 nucleotide sequence: TGCAGTGCCCATTTAGATACGCAGTATTTT. Amino acid sequence: CSAHLDTQYF. The chain is built from TRBV20-1 and TRBJ2-3; D is uncertain. CDR3 length: 10 residues. With 6 bases removed from V and 5 bases from J, the gap between germline ends came to 6 bases. The germline CDR1 and CDR2 sequences are DFQATT and SNEGSKA (reference sequence).

The sample holds a few counts of this clonotype. As an off-target read in a library built for alpha chains, this beta chain has a frequency of little significance. The rearrangement joins TRBV27 to TRBJ2-3; 7 nucleotides agree with TRBD1. Trimming took 5 bases from V and 3 from J; bases not matched to a gene: 5. Germline CDR1 MNHEY, CDR2 SMNVEV (reference sequence). CDR3 length equals 14 residues. The CDR3 spells CASSTMGQTDTQYF. CDR3 nucleotides: TGTGCCAGCAGTACAATGGGACAGACAGATACGCAGTATTTT.

In this sample, this clonotype turned up many times. This beta chain represents an off-target read in a library built for alpha chains; its size is of limited meaning. The V call is TRBV4-2, the J call TRBJ1-5, with D perhaps matching TRBD1 (5 bases). V lost 3 bases and J lost 7, with 19 bases in between. The CDR3 consists of 16 residues. Per the germline V gene, CDR1 is LGHNA and CDR2 is YNFKEQ. The CDR3 spells CASSHDGTAALQPQHF. As DNA, the CDR3 is TGTGCCAGCAGCCACGACGGGACGGCCGCTCTCCAGCCCCAGCATTTT.

This clonotype was recorded at least ten times. In a library made to pick up alpha chains, this beta chain is a stray read with a size that means little. This chain joins TRBV20-1 and TRBJ1-2; D might be TRBD1 (6 bases). Germline lookup yields CDR1 DFQATT and CDR2 SNEGSKA (reference sequence). V gave up 4 bases and J gave up 4 bases, with 16 bases separating them. This CDR3 is built from 14 residues. The chain's CDR3 is CSATSLQGSYGYTF. Here the CDR3 DNA reads TGCAGTGCTACCTCCTTACAGGGCAGCTATGGCTACACCTTC.

This clonotype is medium-sized in the sample. Within a library made for alpha chains, this beta chain is off target, and its count is uninformative. V gene TRBV7-2 combines with J gene TRBJ1-5; 9 positions match TRBD1. Germline V gene lookup returns CDR1 SGHTA and CDR2 FQGNSA. After removal of 5 bases from V and 7 bases from J, the junction contained 9 bases not matched to a gene. This CDR3 comprises 15 residues. The CDR3 here is CASSPWTGVGQPQHF. The CDR3 bases are TGTGCCAGCAGCCCCTGGACAGGGGTTGGGCAGCCCCAGCATTTT. The full variable domain, rest sourced from reference TRBV7-2 and TRBJ1-5, is GAGVSQSPSNKVTEKGKDVELRCDPISGHTALYWYRQSLGQGLEFLIYFQGNSAPDKSGLPSDRFSAERTGGSVSTLTIQRTQQEDSAVYLCASSPWTGVGQPQHFGDGTRLSIL.

The table lists this clonotype with many counts. This beta chain lies outside the target of a library built for alpha chains; its clone size means little. V usage is TRBV5-1 and J usage is TRBJ2-3; no reliable D call. Per the germline V gene, CDR1 is SGHRS and CDR2 is YFSETQ. The CDR3 is 12 residues long. Deletions cut 0 bases from V and 2 bases from J, with 1 base between. The CDR3 region is CASSLATDTQYF. In nucleotides, the CDR3 is TGCGCCAGCAGCTTGGCCACAGATACGCAGTATTTT.